The 26 T cell receptor beta chains reported below all come from one sample, sequenced in a study of blood T cell repertoires in COVID-19. Profiling relied on immunoSEQ multiplex PCR, and the TCRdb table lists in-frame clones only, not all of them. The table lists roughly 500,000 clones, more than 85% of them singletons. Material: PBMCs or T cells enriched from blood (not recorded which). Every receptor here comes from a woman aged 60 to 75 who had recovered from COVID-19.

The V gene is TRBV4-1, the J gene TRBJ2-3; 10 bases agree with TRBD2. Trimming cost V 3 bases and J 1 base; bases outside gene matches: 7. Germline V gene data show CDR1 as MGHRA and CDR2 as YSYEKL. CDR3 length equals 17 residues. DNA for the CDR3: TGCGCCAGCAGCCAGGGTCCAGCGGGGGGGCGCACAGATACGCAGTATTTT. Residues: CASSQGPAGGRTDTQYF.

The rearrangement uses TRBV6-1 and TRBJ1-1; 8 bases match TRBD1. Trimming cost V 2 bases and J 4 bases; bases outside gene matches: 3. Per germline, CDR1 MNHNS and CDR2 SASEGT. The CDR3 has 14 amino acids. The CDR3 bases are TGTGCCAGCAGTGAACAGGGGGCAGTCACTGAAGCTTTCTTT. This codes for CASSEQGAVTEAFF.

This rearrangement joins TRBV10-3 to TRBJ2-3; 9 bases line up with TRBD1. After removal of 2 bases from V and 6 bases from J, the junction contained 9 bases not matched to a gene. From germline, CDR1 is ENHRY and CDR2 SYGVKD. The CDR3 loop spans 16 amino acids. The CDR3 DNA sequence: TGTGCCATCAGTGAGGCGGGACAGGGTGGGATGGATACGCAGTATTTT. This codes for CAISEAGQGGMDTQYF.

The chain uses TRBV18 and TRBJ2-1, with TRBD2 identical over 11 bases. V gave up 3 bases and J gave up 5 bases; unmatched junction bases: 3. CDR1 and CDR2 from the germline V gene are KGHSH and LQKENI. The CDR3 contains 15 residues. The CDR3 region is CASSPRLAGNNEQFF. In nucleotides, the CDR3 is TGTGCCAGCTCACCGAGACTAGCGGGGAACAATGAGCAGTTCTTC.

A word on this clone: This same CDR3 is encoded by further DNA sequences in the sample. J is TRBJ2-3 and V is TRBV9; tentative D call: TRBD2 (5 bases). CDR3 length: 15 amino acids. V was clipped by 0 bases and J by 4 bases, with 12 bases between them. Germline V lookup: CDR1 SGDLS, CDR2 YYNGEE. DNA of the CDR3: TGTGCCAGCAGCGTAGTCGCGGGTGGGGCAGATACGCAGTATTTT. Encoded protein: CASSVVAGGADTQYF. The full variable domain, with the rest looked up from reference TRBV9 and TRBJ2-3, is DSGVTQTPKHLITATGQRVTLRCSPRSGDLSVYWYQQSLDQGLQFLIQYYNGEERAKGNILERFSAQQFPDLHSELNLSSLELGDSALYFCASSVVAGGADTQYFGPGTRLTVL.

The chain couples TRBV5-6 to TRBJ2-3, with 11 bases fitting TRBD1. The CDR3 has 16 residues. Germline-derived CDR1 and CDR2 are SGHDT and YYEEEE. J lost 4 bases, V lost 5 bases, and 9 bases had no gene match. In nucleotides, the CDR3 is TGTGCCAGCAGATCCCAGGGACAGGGGGGGGCAGATACGCAGTATTTT. Protein product: CASRSQGQGGADTQYF. The whole variable domain, remainder taken from reference TRBV5-6 and TRBJ2-3, is DAGVTQSPTHLIKTRGQQVTLRCSPKSGHDTVSWYQQALGQGPQFIFQYYEEEERQRGNFPDRFSGHQFPNYSSELNVNALLLGDSALYLCASRSQGQGGADTQYFGPGTRLTVL.

The chain links TRBV5-5 to TRBJ2-1; 8 bases line up with TRBD1. J was trimmed by 4 bases and V by 4 bases; bases with no gene match: 10. The germline V gene encodes CDR1 SGHKS and CDR2 YYEKEE (reference sequence). This CDR3 comprises 16 residues. The CDR3 region is CASSPTRGQGYNEQFF. In nucleotides, the CDR3 is TGTGCCAGCAGCCCAACGCGAGGACAGGGATACAATGAGCAGTTCTTC.

CDR3 in amino acids: CASSIVGNTIYF. The CDR3 coding sequence is TGTGCCAGTAGTATCGTTGGAAACACCATATATTTT. The rearrangement uses TRBV19 and TRBJ1-3; D not certain. V dropped 3 bases and J dropped 3 bases, with 3 bases sitting between them. The germline V gene encodes CDR1 LNHDA and CDR2 SQIVND (reference sequence). The CDR3 is 12 residues long.

This clone occurred once. The chain carries TRBV24-1 and TRBJ2-3; 7 nucleotides match TRBD1. With V trimmed by 7 bases and J by 1 base, 7 bases remained unmatched. Germline V lookup: CDR1 KGHDR, CDR2 SFDVKD. The CDR3 length is 15 residues. The CDR3 loop is CATSPPGTGTDTQYF. The CDR3 bases are TGTGCCACCAGCCCTCCCGGGACAGGCACAGATACGCAGTATTTT.

J is TRBJ1-1 and V is TRBV24-1, with a possible D match to TRBD1 (5 bases). CDR1 and CDR2 (germline): KGHDR, SFDVKD. The CDR3 is 14 amino acids. V was cut by 4 bases and J by 5 bases, with 13 bases left in between. CDR3 DNA sequence: TGTGCCACCAGTGAGGGCAGGGTCGGGACTGAAGCTTTCTTT. Translation gives CATSEGRVGTEAFF.

CDR3 nucleotides: TGTGCCAGCAGTGAACAGGGGACCGGGGAGCTGTTTTTT. Residues: CASSEQGTGELFF. The chain links TRBV6-4 to TRBJ2-2; TRBD1 matches 7 bases. CDR1 is MRHNA and CDR2 is SNTAGT in the germline V gene. This CDR3 contains 13 residues. Germline trimming cut 3 bases from V and 5 bases from J; bases unmatched to any gene: 0.

The sample holds a few counts of this clone. V and J are TRBV4-1 and TRBJ1-2; TRBD1 aligns across 9 bases. The germline V gene has CDR1 MGHRA and CDR2 YSYEKL. Trimming cost V 6 bases and J 7 bases; bases outside gene matches: 15. There are 16 residues in the CDR3. The CDR3 spells CASRPIWDRENRGYTF. The DNA for the CDR3 is TGCGCCAGCAGGCCTATCTGGGACAGGGAAAATCGTGGCTACACCTTC.

This rearrangement joins TRBV2 to TRBJ1-2; possibly TRBD1 for D (6 bases). In germline, CDR1 is SNHLY, CDR2 FYNNEI. The length of the CDR3 is 13 residues. V was pared by 6 bases and J by 4 bases, with 12 bases between. CDR3 protein: CASSATGIYGYTF. CDR3 in DNA: TGTGCCAGCAGCGCGACAGGCATCTATGGCTACACCTTC.

V gene TRBV9 combines with J gene TRBJ2-1; 9 bases agree with TRBD2. J lost 7 bases, V lost 0 bases, and 2 bases had no gene match. Germline CDR1 is SGDLS and CDR2 is YYNGEE. The CDR3 loop spans 14 amino acids. The CDR3 loop reads CASSVGGGANEQFF. The CDR3 region has the DNA TGTGCCAGCAGCGTAGGCGGGGGGGCGAATGAGCAGTTCTTC.

The rearrangement uses TRBV7-9 and TRBJ1-1, with 8 bases fitting TRBD1. The trim removed 3 bases at V and 8 bases at J, leaving 11 bases unmatched. From germline, CDR1 is SEHNR and CDR2 FQNEAQ (reference sequence). There are 15 residues in the CDR3. CDR3 sequence: CASSFQGAGQTEAFF. The CDR3 DNA reads TGTGCCAGCAGCTTCCAGGGGGCGGGACAAACAGAAGCTTTCTTT.

This rearrangement joins TRBV6-5 to TRBJ2-3; 10 positions match TRBD2. Germline values: CDR1 MNHEY, CDR2 SVGAGI. Losses at the gene ends were 11 bases for V and 3 bases for J; bases not matched to a gene: 5. This CDR3 contains 13 residues. The CDR3 nucleotides read TGTGCCGGAAGAGCGGGGGGGACAGATACGCAGTATTTT. Protein: CAGRAGGTDTQYF.

This sequence joins TRBV9 and TRBJ2-3, with 14 bases lining up with TRBD2. The junction had 10 bases not matched to a gene; V was cut back by 4 bases and J by 0 bases. CDR1 and CDR2 (germline): SGDLS, YYNGEE. This CDR3 spans 19 amino acids. The CDR3 loop reads CASSPRTSGGSYSTDTQYF. Written as DNA, the CDR3 is TGTGCCAGCAGCCCTCGGACTAGCGGGGGGTCTTATAGCACAGATACGCAGTATTTT.

This clone has a single count. The chain combines TRBV20-1 with TRBJ2-1; D is possibly TRBD1 (5 bases). The length of the CDR3 is 11 residues. Germline V gene sequence: CDR1 DFQATT, CDR2 SNEGSKA (reference sequence). Trimming removed 5 bases at V and 7 bases at J, with 9 bases between. For the CDR3, the DNA is TGCAGTGCTGCACAGGTGAATGAGCAGTTCTTC. This translates into CSAAQVNEQFF.

The rearrangement links TRBV27 to TRBJ2-1; possibly TRBD1 for D (6 bases). Germline CDR1 reads MNHEY; CDR2 reads SMNVEV (reference sequence). Trimming stripped 6 bases from V and 5 bases from J, with 14 bases between. The CDR3 spans 14 residues. This CDR3 is CASSYKQGDNEQFF. The CDR3 nucleotides read TGTGCCAGCAGCTACAAACAGGGTGACAATGAGCAGTTCTTC.

In this sample, this clone turned up a few times. The chain links TRBV19 to TRBJ1-5, with 8 bases matching TRBD1. CDR1 is LNHDA, CDR2 SQIVND, per germline (reference sequence). CDR3 length: 18 residues. Trimming at V came to 3 bases and at J to 2 bases, leaving 12 bases not matched to a gene. For the CDR3, the DNA is TGTGCCAGTAGTATTGCCAGGGGGCGCATCCATGGCAATCAGCCCCAGCATTTT. It yields the protein CASSIARGRIHGNQPQHF.

The rearrangement joins TRBV19 to TRBJ2-3; 12 positions match TRBD1. Per the germline V gene, CDR1 is LNHDA and CDR2 is SQIVND (reference sequence). The CDR3 extends over 18 amino acids. The V and J ends lost 0 bases and 1 base, in that order; junction bases with no gene match: 5. CDR3 sequence: CASSIDKGQGAGTDTQYF. DNA for the CDR3: TGTGCCAGTAGTATAGATAAGGGACAGGGGGCCGGCACAGATACGCAGTATTTT.

The V gene is TRBV10-3, the J gene TRBJ2-3; 7 positions agree with TRBD1. Trimming cost V 11 bases and J 0 bases; bases outside gene matches: 5. The CDR3 is made up of 13 amino acids. The germline V gene encodes CDR1 ENHRY and CDR2 SYGVKD. The CDR3 protein is CALRGQSTDTQYF. CDR3 DNA: TGTGCCCTCCGGGGACAGAGCACAGATACGCAGTATTTT.

J is TRBJ2-5 and V is TRBV7-2; tentative D call: TRBD2 (6 bases). CDR1 is SGHTA, CDR2 FQGNSA, per germline. This CDR3 spans 17 amino acids. The V gene lost 1 base and the J gene lost 2 bases, with 17 bases spanning the gap. CDR3 coding DNA: TGTGCCAGCAGCTTAGAACGTCCTAGCGAGGAGCAAGAGACCCAGTACTTC. It encodes CASSLERPSEEQETQYF.

This chain uses TRBV20-1 with TRBJ2-5; TRBD1 is a possible D gene (5 bases). Germline CDR1 reads DFQATT; CDR2 reads SNEGSKA (reference sequence). This CDR3 spans 11 amino acids. Trimming stripped 5 bases from V and 4 bases from J, with 8 bases between. The CDR3 coding sequence is TGCAGTGCTCGACAGAGAGAGACCCAGTACTTC. This translates into CSARQRETQYF.

J is TRBJ2-1 and V is TRBV11-2; 9 positions agree with TRBD1. Germline CDR1 and CDR2: SGHAT and FQNNGV. Trimming removed 5 bases from V and 8 bases from J; junction bases left unmatched: 10. The CDR3 consists of 15 residues. CDR3 in amino acids: CASSPRDRAFHEQFF. The DNA for the CDR3 is TGTGCCAGCAGCCCCCGGGACAGGGCTTTCCATGAGCAGTTCTTC.

The chain recombines TRBV27 with TRBJ2-3; D may be TRBD2 (8 bases). V gave up 6 bases and J gave up 4 bases, with 17 bases separating them. This CDR3 region has 15 residues. Germline loops: CDR1 MNHEY, CDR2 SMNVEV (reference sequence). CDR3 sequence reads: CASRLGRGRPDTQYF. CDR3 nucleotide sequence: TGTGCCAGCAGGCTCGGGAGGGGGCGGCCAGATACGCAGTATTTT.